A selection of T cell receptor beta chains follows, all from one sample in a study of blood T cell repertoires in COVID-19. Data came from immunoSEQ multiplex PCR; TCRdb stores just in-frame clones and leaves some out. The sample lists roughly 30,000 clones; 93% were seen once. The sample was peripheral blood. The origin of the receptors is a human donor in a cohort sampled during active COVID-19. CDR3s include the opening cysteine and the closing phenylalanine or tryptophan.

v_call,cdr3_aa
TRBV9,CASSVDSAQETQYF
TRBV6-4,CASSATDRVGQPQHF
TRBV2,CASSDSWPSGIYEQYF
TRBV30,CAWSLIWDRQNYGYTF
TRBV5-1,CASSLGQGPPSYNEQFF
TRBV20-1,CSAASYEQYF
TRBV12-3/TRBV12-4,CASSRGQSYEQYF
TRBV6-1,CASSEEGFSYEQYF
TRBV19,CASSIEASGNTIYF
TRBV18,CASSRSLAGFTDTQYF
TRBV3-1/TRBV3-2,CASSQPGLAGVMTDTQYF
TRBV15,CATSRETGNRYQLREVSYEQYF
TRBV6-5,CASSYSSGETNYGYTF
TRBV5-6,CASSLGPQGAAFF
TRBV30,CAWSPRGLRGTEAFF
TRBV28,CASTLSDRVLSGGYTF
TRBV2,CASNKEWASGSTDTQYF
TRBV4-2,CASSQEKGANTIYF
TRBV10-3,CAISEPTGTSGSLMDTQYF
TRBV10-1,CASSEDRARTGELFF
TRBV18,CASSPQVRENSPLHF
TRBV30,CAWRRTGESSYEQYF
TRBV4-2,CASSQDPAGRRDQPQHF
TRBV18,CASSPRSGNIDTQYF
TRBV30,CASGQRYGYTF
TRBV28,CASSLPSRKAYEQYF
TRBV23-1,CASSHRGQFF
TRBV7-3,CASSSTGFDTEAFF
TRBV19,CASSILAGAVNEQFF
TRBV7-4,CASSFRGGRDRGYEQYF
TRBV28,CASSLSSAGEPHSPLHF
TRBV19,CASSMGRDTEAFF
TRBV30,CAWTGTGVRTLHF
TRBV19,CASRPPGLASDTQYF
TRBV6-6,CASSDSNQPQHF
TRBV5-1,CASSLWTGGQETQYF
TRBV28,CASSTGDTEAFF
TRBV7-8,CASSLLGGAGYTIYF
TRBV29-1,CSARTGANEQFF
TRBV18,CASSQSLAGAKPGELFF
TRBV3-1/TRBV3-2,CASSLTPGRGSYNEQFF
TRBV12-3/TRBV12-4,CASSEIEGNEQFF
TRBV19,CASSISSRDEQYF
TRBV7-9,CASSLDYYTIYF
TRBV24-1,CATSDSGSSTGELFF
TRBV7-9,CASSRWTSGDTYNEQFF
TRBV7-6,CASSLGQDSPYEQYF
TRBV2,CASRADRGGEQYF
TRBV27,CASSLQGARSPLHF
TRBV19,CASGTGNFHSGANVLTF
TRBV6-5,CASSPLGPVYEQYF
TRBV5-1,CASSFIAGVGETQYF
TRBV18,CASSPPTGGGYTF
TRBV6-5,CASRTTGMTTEAFF
TRBV19,CATRDSSYNEQFF
TRBV10-1,CASSASRTYEQYF
TRBV2,CASDDFGWTSGRVEQYF
TRBV6-5,CASMANWRSNQPQHF
TRBV7-2,CASSYNRARGGYTF
TRBV5-4,CAARLAANTGELFF